Given below is one T cell receptor (beta chain) in context. The antigen remains unidentified. The sample comes from a study of T cell responses to AZD1222 COVID-19 vaccine. Profiled with immunoSEQ multiplex PCR; TCRdb holds only in-frame clones, not every one. The sample has more than 100,000 clones, roughly nine tenths seen once. Regarding the study as a whole: Baseline antibody screening turned up just a handful of seropositive AZD1222 recipients. Spike-spanning, vaccine-associated CD4 TCRs were dominant at 160-218 and 743-854. There were repertoire samples only from the period after the peak T cell response.

The sample was peripheral blood, taken on day 0 of AZD1222 vaccination. This TCR came from an adult in good health.

The CDR3 DNA sequence: TGTGCCATCTCAGGGACAGGGGGCGTGGGGAGCTCCTACAATGAGCAGTTCTTC. It is translated as CAISGTGGVGSSYNEQFF. The chain employs TRBV10-3 and TRBJ2-1, with 12 bases that match TRBD1. Germline CDR1 and CDR2: ENHRY and SYGVKD. Losses at the gene ends were 8 bases for V and 0 bases for J; bases not matched to a gene: 11. The CDR3 has 18 residues.